Sequencing of this TCR beta chain was carried out in a study of CD8+ T cells in alopecia areata. Study-wide background: Female C3H/HeJ mice aged about 6-10 weeks were given skin from C3H/HeJ graft donors, about 6-13 months old, that had spontaneous alopecia.

The trim removed 4 bases at V and 2 bases at J, leaving 2 bases unmatched. From germline, CDR1 is SNHLY and CDR2 FYNGKV (reference sequence). This CDR3 contains 14 residues. As to time point: mouse skin 6 weeks after grafting, around onset of hair loss. Mouse recipient skin underwent biopsy at grafting and again 3 and 6 weeks afterward. Overall study results and limits: TCRs were shared less clearly across patients than in mice, possibly for HLA-related reasons. Across lesional scalp, and particularly alopecia totalis/universalis, clonality surpassed that of normal scalp.

This clone was seen repeatedly, ten times or more. The antigen is undetermined. The germline and genes are mouse ones. The read ends 4 residues shy of where the CDR3 ends; the end is completed using the germline J gene. As the sequencing template, cDNA was produced by extracting RNA and reverse transcribing it. TCRdb keeps only in-frame clones here, not all; method: immunoSEQ multiplex PCR. Captured here are over 5,500 clones, none seen once; the top ten comprise approximately 30%. This clonotype originated in a C3H/HeJ mouse with alopecia areata. As its MHC haplotype, the strain has H2-k. The rearrangement uses TRBV3 and TRBJ2-1, with 7 bases fitting TRBD1. The sequenced sample was skin, obtained at week 6. CDR3 in amino acids: CASSSGGDYAEQFF. The sequenced part of the CDR3 DNA is TGTGCCAGCAGCTCAGGGGGTGACTATGCT. Together with reference TRBV3 and TRBJ2-1, the CDR3 gives the full variable domain: GPKVLQIPSHQIIDMGQMVTLNCDPVSNHLYFYWYKQILGQQMEFLVNFYNGKVMEKSKLFKDQFSVERPDGSYFTLKIQPTALEDSAVYFCASSSGGDYAEQFFGPGTRLTVL.